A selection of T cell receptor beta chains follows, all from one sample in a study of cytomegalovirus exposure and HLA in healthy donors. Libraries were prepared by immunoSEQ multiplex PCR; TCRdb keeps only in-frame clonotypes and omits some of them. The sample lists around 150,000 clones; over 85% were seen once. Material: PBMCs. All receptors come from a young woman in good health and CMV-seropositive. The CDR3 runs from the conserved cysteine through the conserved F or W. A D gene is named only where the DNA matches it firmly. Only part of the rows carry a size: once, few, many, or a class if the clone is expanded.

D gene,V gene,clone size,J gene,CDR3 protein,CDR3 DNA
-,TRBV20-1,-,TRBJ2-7,CSARDQSEQYF,TGCAGTGCTAGAGATCAGTCCGAGCAGTACTTC
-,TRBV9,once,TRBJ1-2,CASSDRQVGYTF,TGTGCCAGCAGCGACAGACAGGTCGGCTACACCTTC
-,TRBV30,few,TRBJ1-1,CAWSIGGTEAFF,TGTGCCTGGAGTATAGGGGGCACTGAAGCTTTCTTT
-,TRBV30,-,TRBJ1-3,CAWSVLRTEYNSGNTIYF,TGTGCCTGGAGTGTACTTCGGACAGAGTATAACTCTGGAAACACCATATATTTT
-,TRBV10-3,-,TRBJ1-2,CAISEFQGYYGYTF,TGTGCCATCAGTGAGTTCCAGGGGTACTATGGCTACACCTTC
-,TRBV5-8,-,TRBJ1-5,CASSYRDFSNQPQHF,TGTGCCAGCAGCTACCGGGACTTTAGCAATCAGCCCCAGCATTTT
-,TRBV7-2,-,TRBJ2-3,CASSLSRDTDTQYF,TGTGCCAGCAGCTTATCCCGGGACACAGATACGCAGTATTTT
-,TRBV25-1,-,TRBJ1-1,CASSESSRRSEAFF,TGTGCCAGCAGTGAATCTAGTCGTCGCTCTGAAGCTTTCTTT
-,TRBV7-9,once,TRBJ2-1,CATHEGLPYNEQFF,TGTGCCACGCACGAGGGACTTCCTTACAATGAGCAGTTCTTC
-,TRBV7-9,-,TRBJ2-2,CASSLTGGANTGELFF,TGTGCCAGCAGCTTAACTGGCGGGGCGAACACCGGGGAGCTGTTTTTT
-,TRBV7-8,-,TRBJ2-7,CASSSNLAQDYEQYF,TGTGCCAGCAGCTCGAATCTTGCACAGGACTACGAGCAGTACTTC
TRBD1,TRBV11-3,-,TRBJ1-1,CASSLDGTGPFF,TGTGCCAGCAGCTTAGATGGGACAGGGCCTTTCTTT
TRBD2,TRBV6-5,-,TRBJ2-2,CASSPSGANTGELFF,TGTGCCAGCAGTCCTAGCGGGGCCAACACCGGGGAGCTGTTTTTT
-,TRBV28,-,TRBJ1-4,CASSSGGEKLFF,TGTGCCAGCAGCTCCGGAGGGGAAAAACTGTTTTTT
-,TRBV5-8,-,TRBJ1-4,CASSSQTALNEKLFF,TGTGCCAGCAGCTCCCAGACAGCCCTTAATGAAAAACTGTTTTTT
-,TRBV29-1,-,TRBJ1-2,CSIYAGTRHYGYTF,TGCAGCATATACGCCGGGACAAGGCACTATGGCTACACCTTC
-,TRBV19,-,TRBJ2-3,CASSMWRSGDTQYF,TGTGCCAGTAGTATGTGGCGGTCGGGGGATACGCAGTATTTT
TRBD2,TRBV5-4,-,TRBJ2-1,CASSSASGRAREQFF,TGTGCCAGCAGCTCGGCTAGCGGGAGGGCCCGGGAGCAGTTCTTC
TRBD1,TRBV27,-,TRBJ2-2,CASSLGNRGRPELFF,TGTGCCAGCAGTTTAGGTAACAGGGGACGCCCGGAGCTGTTTTTT
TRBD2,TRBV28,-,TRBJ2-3,CATQGQGGSTDTQYF,TGTGCCACCCAAGGGCAGGGAGGGAGCACAGATACGCAGTATTTT
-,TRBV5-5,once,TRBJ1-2,CASSFQTAGYGYTF,TGTGCCAGCAGCTTTCAGACGGCGGGCTATGGCTACACCTTC
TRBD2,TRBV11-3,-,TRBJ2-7,CASSLDPVAGNYEQYF,TGTGCCAGCAGCTTAGATCCAGTAGCGGGGAACTACGAGCAGTACTTC
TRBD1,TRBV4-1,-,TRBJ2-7,CASSHEIPGQGFSWASYEQYF,TGCGCCAGCAGCCACGAAATTCCGGGACAGGGGTTTTCGTGGGCCTCCTACGAGCAGTACTTC
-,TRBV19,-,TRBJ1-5,CASSPQASNQPQHF,TGTGCCAGTAGCCCTCAAGCTAGCAATCAGCCCCAGCATTTT
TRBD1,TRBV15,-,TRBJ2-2,CATSTKGGTGPTGELFF,TGTGCCACCAGCACGAAGGGCGGGACAGGGCCCACCGGGGAGCTGTTTTTT
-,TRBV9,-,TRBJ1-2,CASSASGYGYTF,TGTGCCAGCAGTGCATCGGGCTATGGCTACACCTTC
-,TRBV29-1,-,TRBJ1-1,CSVEEPVTRGGTEAFF,TGCAGCGTTGAAGAGCCCGTGACAAGGGGGGGCACTGAAGCTTTCTTT
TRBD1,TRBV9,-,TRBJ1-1,CASSAGTGATTEAFF,TGTGCCAGCAGCGCCGGGACAGGGGCTACGACTGAAGCTTTCTTT
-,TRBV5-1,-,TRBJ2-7,CASRSLKTGNYEQYF,TGCGCCAGCAGATCCCTAAAAACGGGGAACTACGAGCAGTACTTC
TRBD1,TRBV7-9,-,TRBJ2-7,CASSPAQGQGWNEQYF,TGTGCCAGCAGCCCAGCGCAGGGACAGGGCTGGAACGAGCAGTACTTC
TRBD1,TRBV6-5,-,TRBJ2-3,CASSPGQYTDTQYF,TGTGCCAGCAGTCCGGGACAGTACACAGATACGCAGTATTTT
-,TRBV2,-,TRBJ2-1,CASSDVSLVQFF,TGTGCCAGCAGTGATGTTAGCCTGGTGCAGTTCTTC
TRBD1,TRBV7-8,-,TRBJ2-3,CASSLGDRGIPDTQYF,TGTGCCAGCAGCTTAGGCGACAGGGGAATTCCAGATACGCAGTATTTT
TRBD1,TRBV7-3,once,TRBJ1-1,CASSLNRGGITEAFF,TGTGCCAGCAGCTTAAACAGGGGAGGAATCACTGAAGCTTTCTTT
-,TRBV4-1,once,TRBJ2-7,CASSQGLDRSYEQYF,TGCGCCAGCAGCCAAGGACTAGATCGTTCCTACGAGCAGTACTTC
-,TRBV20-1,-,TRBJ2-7,CSASIYEQYF,TGCAGTGCTAGTATATACGAGCAGTACTTC
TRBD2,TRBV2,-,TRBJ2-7,CASMGTSGRWDEQYF,TGTGCCAGCATGGGGACTAGCGGGAGATGGGACGAGCAGTACTTC
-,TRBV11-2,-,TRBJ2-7,CASSLRYSTYEQYF,TGTGCCAGCAGCTTACGTTATAGCACCTACGAGCAGTACTTC
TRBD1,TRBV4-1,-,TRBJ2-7,CASSQAPGQSSYEQYF,TGCGCCAGCAGCCAAGCCCCGGGACAGAGCTCCTACGAGCAGTACTTC
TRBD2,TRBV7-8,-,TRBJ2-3,CASSLALAGSQDTQYF,TGTGCCAGCAGCTTAGCGTTAGCGGGGTCGCAAGATACGCAGTATTTT
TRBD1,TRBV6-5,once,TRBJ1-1,CASSYWTGVGTEAFF,TGTGCCAGCAGTTACTGGACAGGGGTTGGCACTGAAGCTTTCTTT